A selection of T cell receptor beta chains follows, all from one sample in a study of molecular identifiers for immune sequencing clone quantification. A single record per CDR3 protein comes from TCRdb applying MiXCR to the PCR reads. The sample includes about 630,000 distinct CDR3 sequences, about 25% of them seen just once. The specimen was naive CD8+ T cells from blood, with Jurkat cell RNA spiked in. Receptor source: a human donor in good health. Some libraries in this study had Jurkat cell RNA spiked in. Each CDR3 is given with its conserved first and last residue. D genes are given only for firm matches. A row's size may be missing; if present it is once, few, many or a size class.

j_gene	v_gene	abundance	d_gene	CDR3nt	CDR3aa
TRBJ1-1	TRBV6-6	NA	NA	TGTGCCAGCAGTTACTCGGTGCGGGAGAACACTGAAGCTTTCTTT	CASSYSVRENTEAFF
TRBJ2-3	TRBV14	many	TRBD1	TGTGCCAGCAGCCGGACAGGAGATAGCACAGATACGCAGTATTTT	CASSRTGDSTDTQYF
TRBJ1-1	TRBV7-6	NA	NA	TGTGCCAGCAGCCAACTAGGAAGGTTTGACACTGAAGCTTTCTTT	CASSQLGRFDTEAFF
TRBJ2-7	TRBV5-4	NA	TRBD1	TGTGCCAGCTGCCTACTCGGACAGGGGGCGAACGAGCAGTACTTC	CASCLLGQGANEQYF
TRBJ2-1	TRBV11-3	NA	TRBD2	TGTGCCAGCAGCTTAGAGGGCGGGAGGGCCTTCAATGAGCAGTTCTTC	CASSLEGGRAFNEQFF
TRBJ2-5	TRBV14	NA	NA	TGTGCCAGCAGCCAGAACCTTGGGTACAGCTCCCCGGGGGAGACCCAGTACTTC	CASSQNLGYSSPGETQYF
TRBJ2-7	TRBV27	NA	TRBD2	TGTGCCAGCAGTTTAGCGGGAGCTTTATACGAGCGGTACTTC	CASSLAGALYERYF
TRBJ2-7	TRBV12-3/TRBV12-4	NA	NA	TGTGCCAGCAGTTTACAGGGAACTCCCTACGAGCAGTACTTC	CASSLQGTPYEQYF
TRBJ2-1	TRBV7-9	NA	TRBD2	TGTGCCAGCCGGACTAGCGGGACCTACAATGAGCAGTTCTTC	CASRTSGTYNEQFF
TRBJ2-5	TRBV6-6	few	TRBD2	TGTGCCAGCAGCCCCGGCTGGAGCGGGGAGGAGACCCAGTACTTC	CASSPGWSGEETQYF
TRBJ2-7	TRBV7-9	NA	NA	TGTGCCAGCAGCTCCAGGGACACCTACTCCTACGAGCAGTACTTC	CASSSRDTYSYEQYF
TRBJ1-1	TRBV10-3	NA	NA	TGTGCCATCAGTGCTACGGGGGGCACTGACGCTTTCTTT	CAISATGGTDAFF
TRBJ1-1	TRBV7-9	many	TRBD1	TGTGCCAGCAGCTCACCAGGGGGAGAAGCTTTCTTT	CASSSPGGEAFF
TRBJ2-1	TRBV7-2	NA	NA	TGTGCCAGCAGCCTACAGTGTTATGAGCAGTCCTTC	CASSLQCYEQSF